This T cell receptor beta chain was sequenced in a study of CD8+ T cells in alopecia areata. Trimming at V came to 6 bases and at J to 5 bases, leaving 2 bases not matched to a gene. This CDR3 has 12 amino acids. Germline assignment: CDR1 GTSNPN and CDR2 SVGIG (reference sequence). Treatment meaning: oral pan-JAK inhibitor, 5-10 mg twice daily. Those with alopecia areata gave lesional scalp punch biopsies and peripheral blood. The sequencing template was cDNA reverse transcribed from extracted RNA. Sequencing used immunoSEQ multiplex PCR; TCRdb keeps in-frame clones, though not all of them. The sample shows 150,000 to 200,000 clones, less than 75% of them seen only once.

The clonotype comes from a human donor with alopecia areata. Here the sequenced sample was CD4+ T cells sorted from blood, taken at roughly week 58, from a patient treated with tofacitinib. The rearrangement uses TRBV30 and TRBJ1-2; 11 bases line up with TRBD1. CDR3 residues: CACRDRGYGYTF. The CDR3, as DNA: TGTGCCTGTAGGGACAGGGGGTATGGCTACACCTTC.